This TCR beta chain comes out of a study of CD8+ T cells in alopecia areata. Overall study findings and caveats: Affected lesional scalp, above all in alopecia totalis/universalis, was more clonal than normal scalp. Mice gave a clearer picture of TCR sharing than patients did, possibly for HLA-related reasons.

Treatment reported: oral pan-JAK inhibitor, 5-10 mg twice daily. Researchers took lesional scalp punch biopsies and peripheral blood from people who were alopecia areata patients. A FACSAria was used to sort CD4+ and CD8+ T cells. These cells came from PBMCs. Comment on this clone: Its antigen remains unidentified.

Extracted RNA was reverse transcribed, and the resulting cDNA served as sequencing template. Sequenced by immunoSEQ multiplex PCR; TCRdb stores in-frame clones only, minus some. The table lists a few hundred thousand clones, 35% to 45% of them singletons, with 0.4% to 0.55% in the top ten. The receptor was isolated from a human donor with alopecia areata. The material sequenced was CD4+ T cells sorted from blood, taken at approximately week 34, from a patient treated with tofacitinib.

The CDR3: CASSLDLSRTGGYEQYF. CDR3 DNA sequence: TGTGCCAGCAGCTTAGATCTAAGCAGGACAGGGGGCTACGAGCAGTACTTC. This chain links TRBV11-2 with TRBJ2-7; TRBD1 aligns across 10 bases. Germline loops: CDR1 SGHAT, CDR2 FQNNGV. V shed 0 bases and J 3 bases; nucleotides not matched to a gene: 8. The CDR3 loop spans 17 amino acids. The full variable domain, its missing parts supplied by reference TRBV11-2 and TRBJ2-7, is EAGVAQSPRYKIIEKRQSVAFWCNPISGHATLYWYQQILGQGPKLLIQFQNNGVVDDSQLPKDRFSAERLKGVDSTLKIQPAKLEDSAVYLCASSLDLSRTGGYEQYFGPGTRLTVT.